Each of the 16 T cell receptor beta chains below was sequenced from the same sample in a study of T cell responses to AZD1222 COVID-19 vaccine. Assay used: immunoSEQ multiplex PCR; TCRdb lists only in-frame clones, some missing. The data hold some 120,000 clones, with around nine tenths observed a single time. Sequencing was performed on peripheral blood, taken on day 0 of AZD1222 vaccination. All receptors derive from an adult in good health.

The J gene is TRBJ2-3, the V gene TRBV6-4; D is uncertain. Germline-derived CDR1 and CDR2 are MRHNA and SNTAGT. The V end was cut by 2 bases, the J end by 5 bases, with 11 bases between. The CDR3 runs to 14 residues. The CDR3 reads CASSDGVVGDTQYF. CDR3 bases: TGTGCCAGCAGTGACGGGGTAGTGGGAGATACGCAGTATTTT.

The table lists this clone with a few counts. The chain is built from TRBV10-1 and TRBJ2-7; 9 positions agree with TRBD1. This CDR3 has 14 amino acids. Germline assignment: CDR1 WNHNN and CDR2 SYGVQD (reference sequence). J gave up 3 bases and V 6 bases, and 6 bases lay outside the gene matches. The CDR3 DNA sequence: TGCGCCAGCAGCGCCGGGACAGGGATCTACGAGCAGTACTTC. Its protein product is CASSAGTGIYEQYF.

The rearrangement uses TRBV5-6 and TRBJ1-4, with 7 bases aligning to TRBD1. Germline CDR1 is SGHDT and CDR2 is YYEEEE. The CDR3 loop spans 18 amino acids. Trimming cost V 3 bases and J 0 bases; bases outside gene matches: 11. The CDR3 here is CASSSETGSLATNEKLFF. For the CDR3, the DNA is TGTGCCAGCAGCTCGGAGACAGGGAGCCTTGCAACTAATGAAAAACTGTTTTTT.

The chain is built from TRBV5-1 and TRBJ1-1; 11 bases match TRBD1. J lost 5 bases, V lost 4 bases, and 10 bases had no gene match. The germline V gene encodes CDR1 SGHRS and CDR2 YFSETQ. This CDR3 contains 16 residues. The DNA for the CDR3 is TGCGCCAGCAGCCGCACTGGACAGGGGGCGACTACTGAAGCTTTCTTT. Translated: CASSRTGQGATTEAFF.

The rearrangement joins TRBV15 to TRBJ2-1, with 7 bases that match TRBD2. CDR1 LNHNV and CDR2 YYDKDF come from the germline V gene (reference sequence). The CDR3 length is 14 residues. The V and J ends lost 6 bases and 8 bases, in that order; junction bases with no gene match: 10. The CDR3 DNA sequence: TGTGCCACCAGTGATCTGGGGGGGATCTATGAGCAGTTCTTC. The encoded protein is CATSDLGGIYEQFF.

The rearrangement links TRBV19 to TRBJ1-1, with a tentative D call TRBD1 (6 bases). This CDR3 spans 15 amino acids. Germline CDR1 LNHDA, CDR2 SQIVND (reference sequence). V was cut by 5 bases and J by 4 bases, with 17 bases left in between. The CDR3 DNA sequence: TGTGCCAGTAGTTTCGGACAGATTTTTTCCACTGAAGCTTTCTTT. The encoded protein is CASSFGQIFSTEAFF.

V and J are TRBV13 and TRBJ2-2; the D call may be TRBD1 or TRBD2 (5 bases each). CDR1 PRHDT and CDR2 FYEKMQ come from the germline V gene (reference sequence). V dropped 4 bases and J dropped 0 bases, with 9 bases sitting between them. This CDR3 region has 15 residues. CDR3: CASSSGPSNTGELFF. CDR3 DNA sequence: TGTGCCAGCAGCTCGGGGCCCTCGAACACCGGGGAGCTGTTTTTT.

This clone showed up just once. This sequence joins TRBV28 and TRBJ2-1, with 15 bases matching TRBD2. V lost 6 bases to trimming and J lost 3 bases; unmatched junction nucleotides: 6. Per germline, CDR1 MDHEN and CDR2 SYDVKM. CDR3 size: 17 residues. The CDR3 DNA is TGTGCCAGCAGGACTGGACTAGCGGGAGGGGACTACAATGAGCAGTTCTTC. It is translated as CASRTGLAGGDYNEQFF.

The chain carries TRBV5-1 and TRBJ1-5, with TRBD1 as a possible D gene (5 bases). CDR1 and CDR2 from the germline V gene are SGHRS and YFSETQ. The ends were cut back, 6 bases at V and 3 bases at J, with 16 bases in the middle. The CDR3 has 15 residues. The CDR3 DNA reads as TGCGCCAGCACCATGCCCGGGGGTGACAATCAGCCCCAGCATTTT. Translation: CASTMPGGDNQPQHF. The whole variable domain, filled in from reference TRBV5-1 and TRBJ1-5, reads KAGVTQTPRYLIKTRGQQVTLSCSPISGHRSVSWYQQTPGQGLQFLFEYFSETQRNKGNFPGRFSGRQFSNSRSEMNVSTLELGDSALYLCASTMPGGDNQPQHFGDGTRLSIL.

For this clone: Other DNA sequences of this sample code for an identical CDR3. This chain connects TRBV28 to TRBJ1-1; weak D call: TRBD1 (5 bases). Trimming removed 4 bases at V and 0 bases at J, with 9 bases between. The CDR3 consists of 14 residues. Germline CDR1 and CDR2: MDHEN and SYDVKM. The CDR3 here is CASSSGTVNTEAFF. As DNA, the CDR3 is TGTGCCAGCAGTTCCGGGACGGTGAACACTGAAGCTTTCTTT.

This chain uses TRBV11-2 with TRBJ1-4; unclear D gene. Per germline, CDR1 SGHAT and CDR2 FQNNGV. With 5 bases removed from V and 8 bases from J, the gap between germline ends came to 24 bases. The CDR3 extends over 17 amino acids. The CDR3 is CASSPLRPGWLGEKLFF. Written as DNA, the CDR3 is TGTGCCAGCAGCCCTCTTCGGCCGGGATGGCTTGGCGAAAAACTGTTTTTT. The whole variable domain, filled in from reference TRBV11-2 and TRBJ1-4, reads EAGVAQSPRYKIIEKRQSVAFWCNPISGHATLYWYQQILGQGPKLLIQFQNNGVVDDSQLPKDRFSAERLKGVDSTLKIQPAKLEDSAVYLCASSPLRPGWLGEKLFFGSGTQLSVL.

The chain employs TRBV6-2 or TRBV6-3 and TRBJ2-5; no clear D. Germline loops: CDR1 MNHEY, CDR2 SVGEGT. The CDR3 length is 15 residues. V lost 2 bases to trimming and J lost 1 base, with 11 bases between them. The CDR3 coding sequence is TGTGCCAGCAGTTACCCCGACGGGCCCCAAGAGACCCAGTACTTC. This codes for CASSYPDGPQETQYF.

This clone showed up just once. This chain connects TRBV7-3 to TRBJ2-1; weak D call: TRBD1 (7 bases). The CDR3 consists of 14 residues. In germline, CDR1 is SGHTA, CDR2 FQGTGA. Between the trimmed V and J ends, which lost 4 bases and 8 bases, there was a span of 15 bases. CDR3 bases: TGTGCCAGCAGCTCAGGGGGGCTGCCGGATGAGCAGTTCTTC. The encoded protein is CASSSGGLPDEQFF.

The chain recombines TRBV7-2 with TRBJ2-3; possibly TRBD1 for D (6 bases). V was trimmed by 0 bases and J by 5 bases, leaving 9 bases between them. The germline V gene has CDR1 SGHTA and CDR2 FQGNSA. The CDR3 length is 14 residues. CDR3 protein: CASSLATGIDTQYF. DNA for the CDR3: TGTGCCAGCAGCTTAGCCACAGGGATAGATACGCAGTATTTT.

The genes are TRBV5-1 and TRBJ2-3; perhaps TRBD2 as D (6 bases). Germline V gives CDR1 SGHRS, CDR2 YFSETQ. Trimming shortened V by 6 bases and J by 1 base, and 15 bases separated the two germline ends. This CDR3 has 15 amino acids. CDR3 residues: CASKPGRRGTDTQYF. CDR3 in DNA: TGCGCCAGCAAGCCCGGGAGAAGGGGCACAGATACGCAGTATTTT. The full variable domain, rest sourced from reference TRBV5-1 and TRBJ2-3, is KAGVTQTPRYLIKTRGQQVTLSCSPISGHRSVSWYQQTPGQGLQFLFEYFSETQRNKGNFPGRFSGRQFSNSRSEMNVSTLELGDSALYLCASKPGRRGTDTQYFGPGTRLTVL.

This chain joins TRBV4-1 and TRBJ2-1, with D unclear. Trimming removed 0 bases from V and 9 bases from J, with 9 bases in between. CDR1 is MGHRA, CDR2 YSYEKL, per germline. The CDR3 runs 13 residues. In DNA form, the CDR3 reads TGCGCCAGCAGCCAAGACCCGGAAAGTGAGCAGTTCTTC. This sequence encodes CASSQDPESEQFF.